These T cell receptor beta chains were read from a single sample in a study of beta chain features in type 1 diabetes. Sequencing used immunoSEQ multiplex PCR; TCRdb keeps in-frame clones, though not all of them. The sample shows under 250,000 clones, 14% of them seen only once. The specimen sequenced was naive CD4+ T cells from blood. These receptors were collected from a woman aged 40 to 50 in good health. Each CDR3 is given with its conserved first and last residue. D genes are given only for firm matches. Rows may omit the clone size; those that give it use once, few, many or a size class.

TRBV18,NA,TRBD1,TRBJ2-1,16,CASSPPHGQGINEQFF,TGTGCCAGCTCACCACCGCACGGACAGGGGATAAATGAGCAGTTCTTC
TRBV4-3,few,TRBD1,TRBJ2-7,17,CASSQDEIRTGNYEQYF,TGCGCCAGCAGCCAAGATGAGATCAGGACAGGGAACTACGAGCAGTACTTC
TRBV29-1,NA,TRBD2,TRBJ2-3,13,CSVLAGGADTQYF,TGCAGCGTTCTCGCGGGGGGGGCAGATACGCAGTATTTT
TRBV2,NA,TRBD1,TRBJ1-2,15,CASSKTGQVNYGYTF,TGTGCCAGCAGTAAGACCGGACAGGTAAACTATGGCTACACCTTC
TRBV19,NA,NA,TRBJ1-4,14,CASSIRATNEKLFF,TGTGCCAGTAGTATACGGGCAACTAATGAAAAACTGTTTTTT
TRBV18,few,NA,TRBJ1-5,16,CASSPRPVLGNQPQHF,TGTGCCAGCTCACCCCGCCCCGTGTTAGGCAATCAGCCCCAGCATTTT
TRBV5-1,few,NA,TRBJ1-1,14,CASTPTGWNTEAFF,TGCGCCAGCACACCGACAGGTTGGAACACTGAAGCTTTCTTT
TRBV5-1,few,TRBD2,TRBJ2-3,16,CASSYRLAGGTDTQYF,TGCGCCAGCAGCTACCGACTAGCGGGGGGCACAGATACGCAGTATTTT
TRBV6-1,NA,TRBD1,TRBJ2-3,16,CASSAISTGVGDTQYF,TGTGCCAGCAGTGCGATATCCACAGGGGTTGGAGATACGCAGTATTTT
TRBV2,NA,NA,TRBJ1-5,13,CASSEISNQPQHF,TGTGCCAGCAGTGAAATAAGCAATCAGCCCCAGCATTTT
TRBV7-9,NA,NA,TRBJ1-5,13,CASSSDGLGPQHF,TGTGCCAGCAGCTCGGACGGACTTGGGCCCCAGCATTTT
TRBV29-1,many,TRBD2,TRBJ2-3,15,CSVQGLAGDTDTQYF,TGCAGCGTACAGGGACTAGCGGGGGACACAGATACGCAGTATTTT
TRBV5-1,NA,TRBD1,TRBJ2-1,14,CASRAGTGGYEQFF,TGCGCCAGCCGTGCTGGGACAGGGGGTTATGAGCAGTTCTTC
TRBV5-4,NA,NA,TRBJ2-2,15,CASSSIKLGAGELFF,TGTGCCAGCAGCTCCATTAAGTTGGGCGCCGGGGAGCTGTTTTTT
TRBV6-5,NA,TRBD1,TRBJ1-5,13,CASSRDSLRPQHF,TGTGCCAGTTCCCGGGACAGCCTTCGGCCCCAGCATTTT
TRBV5-1,few,NA,TRBJ2-7,11,CASSVYYEQYF,TGCGCCAGCAGCGTCTACTACGAGCAGTACTTC
TRBV5-1,many,TRBD1,TRBJ2-1,13,CASSLGDSNEQFF,TGCGCCAGCAGCTTGGGGGACAGCAATGAGCAGTTCTTC
TRBV19,NA,NA,TRBJ2-3,14,CASDRRGGTDTQYF,TGTGCCAGTGATCGAAGGGGAGGAACAGATACGCAGTATTTT